Following are 28 T cell receptor beta chains from one sample sequenced in a study of Graves' ophthalmopathy and Graves' hyperthyroidism. Beta-chain TCR CDR3 regions were amplified from RNA transcripts. A first-round RT-PCR used HTBI primers, followed by a second-round multiplex PCR. TCRdb independently ran MiXCR on the multiplex PCR reads; one entry per CDR3 protein. The data hold around 470,000 distinct CDR3 sequences, with about 15% observed a single time. The specimen sequenced was blood. Receptor source: a woman aged 25-40 years with Graves' ophthalmopathy.

This clonotype was picked up many times. The V gene is TRBV6-4, the J gene TRBJ2-7; 7 positions agree with TRBD1. Germline values: CDR1 MRHNA, CDR2 SNTAGT. The CDR3 runs to 20 residues. The V segment lost 5 bases and the J segment 3 bases; nucleotides outside the gene matches: 25. CDR3 loop: CASSPHLPVGTEDNYYEQYF. CDR3 nucleotides: TGTGCCAGCAGTCCCCACCTCCCGGTCGGGACAGAAGATAACTACTACGAGCAGTACTTC.

This clonotype was seen at least ten times. The chain recombines TRBV2 with TRBJ1-2; D may be TRBD1 (5 bases). The CDR3 sequence is 12 residues long. Looked up from germline, CDR1 is SNHLY and CDR2 is FYNNEI. V lost 7 bases to trimming and J lost 5 bases, with 11 bases between them. Here the CDR3 reads CASKDMSYGYTF. The CDR3, as DNA: TGTGCCAGCAAGGACATGTCTTATGGCTACACCTTC.

This clonotype occurred many times. The chain carries TRBV3-1 and TRBJ1-1, with D possibly matching TRBD1 (6 bases). Germline V CDR1 and CDR2: LGHDT, YNNKEL (reference sequence). The germline V and J ends were trimmed by 0 bases and 1 base, with 12 bases remaining between them. The CDR3 is 16 residues long. CDR3 amino acids: CASSQDRLGANTEAFF. As DNA, the CDR3 is TGTGCCAGCAGCCAAGATCGTCTGGGGGCGAACACTGAAGCTTTCTTT.

This clonotype was found many times. CDR3 sequence reads: CASSRQGGTREQYF. CDR3 nucleotide sequence: TGTGCCAGCAGCCGACAGGGGGGGACTCGCGAGCAGTACTTC. The chain recombines TRBV28 with TRBJ2-7; 9 positions match TRBD1. The germline V gene encodes CDR1 MDHEN and CDR2 SYDVKM. The J segment lost 6 bases and the V segment lost 6 bases, leaving 9 bases of the junction unmatched. The CDR3 is 14 residues long.

This clonotype came up many times. The gene calls are TRBV10-3 and TRBJ2-7; no reliable D call. Germline V gene sequence: CDR1 ENHRY, CDR2 SYGVKD. The CDR3 length is 12 residues. V lost 2 bases, J lost 6 bases, and 8 bases lay in between. The DNA for the CDR3 is TGTGCCATCAGTGAGGTGGCTAGCGAGCAGTACTTC. Translated: CAISEVASEQYF.

This clonotype has a count of ten or more. The chain recombines TRBV19 with TRBJ2-5; 8 positions match TRBD2. The junction had 4 bases not matched to a gene; V was cut back by 6 bases and J by 1 base. The CDR3 consists of 14 residues. Germline V gene lookup returns CDR1 LNHDA and CDR2 SQIVND (reference sequence). CDR3 coding DNA: TGTGCCAGTAGGAGGGCGGGGGGCCAAGAGACCCAGTACTTC. Amino acid sequence: CASRRAGGQETQYF.

The CDR3 coding sequence is TGTGCCAGCAGTTACTCCGGGACAGCTACTGAAGCTTTCTTT. Protein: CASSYSGTATEAFF. The chain has TRBV6-2 or TRBV6-3 and TRBJ1-1; the match to TRBD1 covers 7 bases. This CDR3 is 14 amino acids long. The junction had 3 bases not matched to a gene; V was cut back by 0 bases and J by 5 bases. The germline CDR1 and CDR2 sequences are MNHEY and SVGEGT.

As to this clonotype: The junction does not match germline at one end; this may be a read error. This chain connects TRBV28 to TRBJ2-4; 7 positions match TRBD1. The V gene's germline CDR1 is MDHEN and CDR2 SYDVKM. CDR3 length: 13 amino acids. The chain's CDR3 is CATLDRDKNIKYF. CDR3 coding DNA: TGTGCCACCTTAGACAGGGACAAAAACATTAAGTACTTC.

The rearrangement links TRBV7-2 to TRBJ2-7, with 9 bases identical to TRBD2. The CDR3 is 15 amino acids. Germline values: CDR1 SGHTA, CDR2 FQGNSA. V was clipped by 1 base and J by 4 bases; unmatched bases: 5. This CDR3 is CASSLVSGGNYEQYF. The DNA for the CDR3 is TGTGCCAGCAGCTTAGTTAGCGGGGGCAATTACGAGCAGTACTTC.

This clonotype was seen a few times. V and J are TRBV6-5 and TRBJ2-7; D is unclear. Trimming removed 4 bases from V and 3 bases from J, with 10 bases in between. The germline gives CDR1 MNHEY, CDR2 SVGAGI. The CDR3 is made up of 13 amino acids. The chain's CDR3 is CASSSVLNYEQYF. The DNA for the CDR3 is TGTGCCAGCAGTTCGGTACTCAACTACGAGCAGTACTTC.

Ten or more counts support this clonotype. The rearrangement links TRBV6-1 to TRBJ1-3, with a weak D call TRBD1 (5 bases). This CDR3 region has 14 residues. The germline V gene encodes CDR1 MNHNS and CDR2 SASEGT. The V gene lost 6 bases and the J gene lost 4 bases, with 13 bases spanning the gap. The CDR3 nucleotides are TGTGCCAGCAGCCGGGGACTAGGGGGAAACACCATATATTTT. Protein sequence: CASSRGLGGNTIYF.

This clonotype was found many times. The chain links TRBV27 to TRBJ1-2; 7 nucleotides line up with TRBD1. The CDR3 spans 15 residues. With V trimmed by 3 bases and J by 2 bases, 6 bases remained unmatched. The germline CDR1 and CDR2 sequences are MNHEY and SMNVEV (reference sequence). The CDR3 region is CASSFDVQGNYGYTF. Here the CDR3 DNA reads TGTGCCAGCAGTTTCGACGTACAGGGGAACTATGGCTACACCTTC.

About this clonotype itself: This sequence may be a read error, since a much larger clone differs from it by one base. The chain is built from TRBV6-5 and TRBJ1-2; D is possibly TRBD1 (5 bases). The CDR3 runs to 13 residues. Per the germline V gene, CDR1 is MNHEY and CDR2 is SVGAGI. The CDR3 sequence is CASSYSSGDGHTF. Written as DNA, the CDR3 is TGTGCCAGCAGTTACTCGTCGGGGGATGGCCACACCTTC.

This clonotype was observed a handful of times. This chain uses TRBV18 with TRBJ1-5; maybe TRBD1 (5 bases). The CDR3 length is 16 residues. The germline CDR1 and CDR2 sequences are KGHSH and LQKENI. With 5 bases removed from V and 2 bases from J, the gap between germline ends came to 16 bases. CDR3 in DNA: TGTGCCAGCTCATCGGGATTCGGGGGTGGCAATCAGCCCCAGCATTTT. Its protein product is CASSSGFGGGNQPQHF.

This clonotype was found many times. The rearrangement joins TRBV6-2 or TRBV6-3 to TRBJ2-7; D perhaps matches TRBD2 (5 bases). This CDR3 is 15 amino acids long. V was clipped by 0 bases and J by 3 bases, with 12 bases between them. CDR1 and CDR2 from the germline V gene are MNHEY and SVGEGT. DNA of the CDR3: TGTGCCAGCAGTTACTCTTCAGAGGGTATCTACGAGCAGTACTTC. Encoded protein: CASSYSSEGIYEQYF.

This clonotype has a count of ten or more. The chain has TRBV6-1 and TRBJ2-2; 9 nucleotides agree with TRBD1. V shed 4 bases and J 6 bases; nucleotides not matched to a gene: 9. Germline values: CDR1 MNHNS, CDR2 SASEGT. CDR3 size: 16 residues. The CDR3 sequence is CASSANDRGWAGELFF. Here the CDR3 DNA reads TGTGCCAGCAGTGCAAATGACAGGGGGTGGGCCGGGGAGCTGTTTTTT.

This clonotype was detected many times. The genes are TRBV27 and TRBJ1-3; D is uncertain. Germline V gives CDR1 MNHEY, CDR2 SMNVEV (reference sequence). With 5 bases removed from V and 1 base from J, the gap between germline ends came to 15 bases. The CDR3 sequence is 16 residues long. DNA of the CDR3: TGTGCCAGCAGTAGAAATGGAGGAGTTTCTGGAAACACCATATATTTT. Its translation: CASSRNGGVSGNTIYF.

Ten or more counts support this clonotype. The chain has TRBV19 and TRBJ1-2; 8 bases are a match to TRBD1. There are 17 residues in the CDR3. With V trimmed by 8 bases and J by 2 bases, 16 bases remained unmatched. Germline V gene data show CDR1 as LNHDA and CDR2 as SQIVND (reference sequence). CDR3 nucleotides: TGTGCCAGTTCCGACAGGGGACCTCGCTACCTCAACTATGGCTACACCTTC. It is translated as CASSDRGPRYLNYGYTF. Filled out from reference TRBV19 and TRBJ1-2, the complete variable domain reads DGGITQSPKYLFRKEGQNVTLSCEQNLNHDAMYWYRQDPGQGLRLIYYSQIVNDFQKGDIAEGYSVSREKKESFPLTVTSAQKNPTAFYLCASSDRGPRYLNYGYTFGSGTRLTVV.

The chain recombines TRBV24-1 with TRBJ1-2, with unresolved D. The CDR3 runs to 14 residues. The V and J ends lost 5 bases and 7 bases respectively, with 16 bases between them. Germline loops: CDR1 KGHDR, CDR2 SFDVKD. CDR3 loop: CATSGNDPLFGYTF. The DNA of the CDR3 is TGTGCCACCAGTGGGAACGATCCCTTGTTTGGCTACACCTTC.

In its sample, this clonotype was seen many times. The V call is TRBV24-1, the J call TRBJ2-5, with D maybe TRBD2 (7 bases). This CDR3 contains 16 residues. Germline assignment: CDR1 KGHDR and CDR2 SFDVKD. Trimming removed 4 bases from V and 2 bases from J, with 16 bases in between. DNA for the CDR3: TGTGCCACCAGTGACCCTGTCGGGGGGCTACAAGAGACCCAGTACTTC. It specifies CATSDPVGGLQETQYF.

This clonotype was picked up many times. This chain joins TRBV6-4 and TRBJ1-2; 7 nucleotides line up with TRBD1. The CDR3 totals 17 residues. Germline CDR1 MRHNA, CDR2 SNTAGT. The V gene end was trimmed by 6 bases and the J gene end by 4 bases; junction bases not matched to a gene: 17. The CDR3 reads CASRLIFGGGPPYGYTF. The CDR3 nucleotides are TGTGCCAGCAGGCTCATATTCGGAGGGGGCCCTCCCTATGGCTACACCTTC.

J is TRBJ1-1 and V is TRBV19; weak D call: TRBD1 (5 bases). This CDR3 is built from 16 residues. Trimming took 0 bases from V and 1 from J, leaving 12 bases between them. Germline CDR1 reads LNHDA; CDR2 reads SQIVND (reference sequence). Here the CDR3 DNA reads TGTGCCAGTAGTATAGATCAAACAGGCAGGAACACTGAAGCTTTCTTT. This encodes CASSIDQTGRNTEAFF. Filled out from reference TRBV19 and TRBJ1-1, the complete variable domain reads DGGITQSPKYLFRKEGQNVTLSCEQNLNHDAMYWYRQDPGQGLRLIYYSQIVNDFQKGDIAEGYSVSREKKESFPLTVTSAQKNPTAFYLCASSIDQTGRNTEAFFGQGTRLTVV.

Ten or more counts support this clonotype. The CDR3 reads CATSNHSRLQETQYF. CDR3 sequence (DNA): TGTGCCACCAGCAACCACAGCCGCCTTCAAGAGACCCAGTACTTC. J is TRBJ2-5 and V is TRBV15, with D hard to call. CDR1 is LNHNV and CDR2 is YYDKDF in the germline V gene (reference sequence). The CDR3 has 15 amino acids. V was cut by 4 bases and J by 2 bases, with 14 bases left in between. The variable domain in full, completed from reference TRBV15 and TRBJ2-5, reads DAMVIQNPRYQVTQFGKPVTLSCSQTLNHNVMYWYQQKSSQAPKLLFHYYDKDFNNEADTPDNFQSRRPNTSFCFLDIRSPGLGDTAMYLCATSNHSRLQETQYFGPGTRLLVL.

V usage is TRBV6-4 and J usage is TRBJ2-5; D possibly corresponds to TRBD2 (6 bases). In germline, CDR1 is MRHNA, CDR2 SNTAGT. CDR3 length: 17 residues. Trimming removed 7 bases from V and 0 bases from J, with 21 bases in between. The CDR3 is CASKTTSPGTDQETQYF. The CDR3 DNA sequence: TGTGCCAGCAAAACCACATCACCCGGGACTGACCAAGAGACCCAGTACTTC.

This clonotype was seen many times. J is TRBJ2-2 and V is TRBV27, with D hard to call. The CDR3 has 14 amino acids. V lost 6 bases and J lost 1, with 9 bases in between. CDR1 is MNHEY, CDR2 SMNVEV, per germline (reference sequence). The CDR3 DNA reads TGTGCCAGCAGAATGGGAAGGAACACCGGGGAGCTGTTTTTT. Protein product: CASRMGRNTGELFF.

This clonotype has ten or more counts. The J gene is TRBJ2-2, the V gene TRBV6-5; the match to TRBD1 covers 8 bases. Germline values: CDR1 MNHEY, CDR2 SVGAGI. Trimming at V came to 3 bases and at J to 10 bases, leaving 7 bases not matched to a gene. The CDR3 spans 14 residues. The CDR3 region has the DNA TGTGCCAGCAGTTATGGACAGGGCATCGAGGAGCTGTTTTTT. Translating gives CASSYGQGIEELFF.

In this sample, this clonotype turned up many times. V usage is TRBV27 and J usage is TRBJ1-6, with 7 nucleotides matching TRBD1. Germline V gene data show CDR1 as MNHEY and CDR2 as SMNVEV (reference sequence). V dropped 6 bases and J dropped 0; count of bases not matched to a gene: 2. The CDR3 is 15 amino acids. CDR3 nucleotides: TGTGCCAGCAGGGGGACAGACTCCTATAATTCACCCCTCCACTTT. This codes for CASRGTDSYNSPLHF.

At least ten counts were recorded for this clonotype. This sequence joins TRBV6-2 or TRBV6-3 and TRBJ2-7, with a weak D call TRBD2 (7 bases). From germline, CDR1 is MNHEY and CDR2 SVGEGT. Trimming took 5 bases from V and 5 from J, leaving 19 bases between them. The CDR3 loop spans 15 amino acids. CDR3 nucleotides: TGTGCCAGCAGTCCGGAGGGGGAGGGCAGGGACGAGCAGTACTTC. Translated: CASSPEGEGRDEQYF.